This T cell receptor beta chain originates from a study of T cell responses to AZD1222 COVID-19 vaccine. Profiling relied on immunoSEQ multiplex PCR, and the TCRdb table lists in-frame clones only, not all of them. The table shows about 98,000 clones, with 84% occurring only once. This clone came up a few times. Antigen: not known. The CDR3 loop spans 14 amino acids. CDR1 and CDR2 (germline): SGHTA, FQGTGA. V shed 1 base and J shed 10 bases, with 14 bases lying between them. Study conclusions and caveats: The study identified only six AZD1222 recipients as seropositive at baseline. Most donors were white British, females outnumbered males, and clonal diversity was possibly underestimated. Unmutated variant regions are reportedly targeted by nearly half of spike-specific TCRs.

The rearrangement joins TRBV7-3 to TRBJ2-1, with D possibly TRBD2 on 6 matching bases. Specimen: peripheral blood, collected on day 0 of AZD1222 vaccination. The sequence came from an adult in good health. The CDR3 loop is CASSLSPTSFEQFF. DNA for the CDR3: TGTGCCAGCAGCTTAAGCCCAACTAGCTTCGAGCAGTTCTTC.